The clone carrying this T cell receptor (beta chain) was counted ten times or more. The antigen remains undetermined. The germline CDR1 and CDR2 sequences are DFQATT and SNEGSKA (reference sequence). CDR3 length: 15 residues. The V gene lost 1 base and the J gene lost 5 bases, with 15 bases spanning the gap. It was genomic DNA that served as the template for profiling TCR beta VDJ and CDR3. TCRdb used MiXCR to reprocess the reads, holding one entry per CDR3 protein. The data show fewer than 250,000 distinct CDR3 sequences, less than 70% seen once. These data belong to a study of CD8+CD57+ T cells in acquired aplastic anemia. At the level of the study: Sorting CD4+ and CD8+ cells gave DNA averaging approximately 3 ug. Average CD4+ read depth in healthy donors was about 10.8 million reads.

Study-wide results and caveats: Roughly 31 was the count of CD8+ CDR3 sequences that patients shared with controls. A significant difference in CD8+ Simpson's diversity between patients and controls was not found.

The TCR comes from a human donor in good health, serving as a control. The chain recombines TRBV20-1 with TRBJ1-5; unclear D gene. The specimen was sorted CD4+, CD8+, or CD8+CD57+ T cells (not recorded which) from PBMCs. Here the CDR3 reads CSARVPGWLDQPQHF. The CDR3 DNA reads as TGCAGTGCTAGAGTTCCTGGGTGGCTTGATCAGCCCCAGCATTTT.